One and the same sample provided the 22 T cell receptor beta chains below, sequenced in a study of graft-versus-host responses after intestinal transplantation. Repertoires were generated with immunoSEQ multiplex PCR, while TCRdb's copy carries only in-frame clones and drops some. The sample holds 73,000 or so clones, 90% seen once. Their specific antigens are unknown. The sample here was unstimulated CD8+ T cells sorted from spleen or lymph node cells, taken before transplant. The receptors derive from a human donor who was the organ donor for an intestinal transplant.

This chain joins TRBV4-1 and TRBJ1-6; D gene uncertain. The CDR3 consists of 13 residues. Germline CDR1 MGHRA, CDR2 YSYEKL. Trimming left V 2 bases short and J 8 bases short, with 7 bases between. CDR3 bases: TGCGCCAGCAGCCAAATACATTATTCACCCCTCCACTTT. Translated, it gives CASSQIHYSPLHF.

The chain employs TRBV10-3 and TRBJ1-2, with D possibly TRBD1 on 5 matching bases. V lost 2 bases and J 3 bases, leaving 10 bases between the germline ends. Germline values: CDR1 ENHRY, CDR2 SYGVKD. The CDR3 totals 14 residues. The CDR3 coding sequence is TGTGCCATCAGTGAGGGCAGGGCCGACTATGGCTACACCTTC. Its protein product is CAISEGRADYGYTF.

This clone has a handful of counts. J is TRBJ2-7 and V is TRBV6-6, with TRBD2 identical over 11 bases. The CDR3 length is 14 residues. V gave up 7 bases and J gave up 6 bases; unmatched junction bases: 8. In germline, CDR1 is MNHNY, CDR2 SVGAGI (reference sequence). The CDR3 coding sequence is TGTGCCAGCAACCCGGGACTAGCGGCAGGCGAGCAGTACGTC. As protein: CASNPGLAAGEQYV.

This chain uses TRBV7-6 with TRBJ2-2, with D hard to call. V was pared by 5 bases and J by 6 bases, with 10 bases between. The CDR3 contains 13 residues. CDR1 is SGHVS and CDR2 is FNYEAQ in the germline V gene. The CDR3 DNA reads as TGTGCCAGCAGCCCCCGTATCGCCGGGGAGCTGTTTTTT. Residues: CASSPRIAGELFF.

V and J are TRBV6-5 and TRBJ1-6; unclear D gene. CDR1 is MNHEY and CDR2 is SVGAGI in the germline V gene. CDR3 length: 13 amino acids. Deletions cut 5 bases from V and 7 bases from J, with 9 bases between. The CDR3 nucleotides read TGTGCCAGCAGTGAAGAGTCAAATTCACCCCTCCACTTT. Encoded protein: CASSEESNSPLHF.

The rearrangement links TRBV13 to TRBJ2-3, with D maybe TRBD2 (5 bases). Trimming stripped 1 base from V and 3 bases from J, with 17 bases between. Germline V gene lookup returns CDR1 PRHDT and CDR2 FYEKMQ (reference sequence). The CDR3 contains 17 residues. CDR3 sequence (DNA): TGTGCCAGCAGCTTAGAGTTGGCAAGCCCGGGGACAGATACGCAGTATTTT. Translating gives CASSLELASPGTDTQYF.

The J gene is TRBJ1-2, the V gene TRBV28; 8 positions agree with TRBD1. The germline V gene has CDR1 MDHEN and CDR2 SYDVKM. With V trimmed by 2 bases and J by 2 bases, 4 bases remained unmatched. The CDR3 extends over 15 amino acids. The CDR3 DNA sequence: TGTGCCAGCAGTTTAACAGGACAGGGAAACTATGGCTACACCTTC. Translating gives CASSLTGQGNYGYTF.

The chain combines TRBV27 with TRBJ2-3; 10 bases align to TRBD2. Germline assignment: CDR1 MNHEY and CDR2 SMNVEV (reference sequence). This CDR3 is built from 17 residues. The V segment lost 9 bases and the J segment 6 bases; nucleotides outside the gene matches: 18. The CDR3 reads CASSDLWTSGIGDTQYF. In nucleotides, the CDR3 is TGTGCCAGTTCGGACCTATGGACTAGCGGCATCGGGGATACGCAGTATTTT.

The chain is built from TRBV4-2 and TRBJ2-5; 9 bases line up with TRBD2. V lost 3 bases to trimming and J lost 5 bases; unmatched junction nucleotides: 7. CDR1 and CDR2 (germline): LGHNA, YNFKEQ. The CDR3 totals 15 residues. The CDR3 nucleotides read TGTGCCAGCAGCCAGACGGGACTAGCTCACGAGACCCAGTACTTC. This sequence encodes CASSQTGLAHETQYF.

The J gene is TRBJ1-2, the V gene TRBV6-5; 9 bases match TRBD1. This CDR3 is built from 14 residues. The junction had 2 bases not matched to a gene; V was cut back by 5 bases and J by 1 base. Germline V lookup: CDR1 MNHEY, CDR2 SVGAGI. The DNA of the CDR3 is TGTGCCAGCAGTCCGGACAGGGGTAACTATGGCTACACCTTC. Its protein product is CASSPDRGNYGYTF.

The V and J genes are TRBV30 and TRBJ2-5, with 8 bases aligning to TRBD1. J gave up 14 bases and V 8 bases, and 7 bases lay outside the gene matches. Germline V lookup: CDR1 GTSNPN, CDR2 SVGIG (reference sequence). CDR3 length: 9 residues. The CDR3 is CAGDRPDYF. The CDR3 nucleotides read TGTGCCGGGGACAGGCCAGATTACTTC.

This clone showed up just once. The CDR3 sequence: CSSDRSRNTEAFF. For the CDR3, the DNA is TGCAGCTCTGACAGGTCCCGGAACACTGAAGCTTTCTTT. The chain has TRBV29-1 and TRBJ1-1, with TRBD1 as a possible D gene (6 bases). V lost 8 bases, J lost 1 base, and 14 bases lay in between. CDR1 and CDR2 from the germline V gene are SQVTM and ANQGSEA. The CDR3 covers 13 residues.

The chain recombines TRBV29-1 with TRBJ1-2; D is unresolved. The ends were cut back, 4 bases at V and 8 bases at J, with 14 bases in the middle. Germline V gene data show CDR1 as SQVTM and CDR2 as ANQGSEA. This CDR3 has 12 amino acids. DNA for the CDR3: TGCAGCGTTGGAGGAACGGATGGGGGCTACACCTTC. This sequence encodes CSVGGTDGGYTF.

The chain couples TRBV2 to TRBJ2-6, with 8 bases aligning to TRBD1. The CDR3 is made up of 17 amino acids. Per the germline V gene, CDR1 is SNHLY and CDR2 is FYNNEI. J lost 1 base, V lost 6 bases, and 8 bases had no gene match. The CDR3 coding sequence is TGTGCCAGCAGCGGGGACAGGCAACGTTCTGGGGCCAACGTCCTGACTTTC. Translation gives CASSGDRQRSGANVLTF.

The chain employs TRBV6-1 and TRBJ2-7; a possible D gene is TRBD1 (5 bases). V dropped 9 bases and J dropped 7 bases, with 16 bases sitting between them. The CDR3 totals 12 residues. Germline CDR1 is MNHNS and CDR2 is SASEGT. The CDR3: CASKETVAEQYV. In DNA, the CDR3 is TGTGCCAGTAAAGAGACAGTAGCAGAGCAGTACGTC.

The chain carries TRBV27 and TRBJ2-3, with D maybe TRBD1 (6 bases). Germline CDR1 MNHEY, CDR2 SMNVEV (reference sequence). Trimming cost V 1 base and J 3 bases, with 14 bases left between them. This CDR3 region has 16 residues. The CDR3, as DNA: TGTGCCAGCAGTTTATTATACAGGGATGGGACAGATACGCAGTATTTT. It is translated as CASSLLYRDGTDTQYF.

This clone was counted once. The rearrangement uses TRBV7-8 and TRBJ2-5; 12 bases line up with TRBD1. Per the germline V gene, CDR1 is SGHVS and CDR2 is FQNEAQ. The V gene end was trimmed by 0 bases and the J gene end by 5 bases; junction bases not matched to a gene: 7. CDR3 length: 17 residues. DNA for the CDR3: TGTGCCAGCAGCTTAGCCCGGGACAGGGGGCACGAGGAGACCCAGTACTTC. As protein: CASSLARDRGHEETQYF.

The rearrangement joins TRBV11-2 to TRBJ2-7, with D perhaps TRBD1 (5 bases). Germline V CDR1 and CDR2: SGHAT, FQNNGV. CDR3 length equals 15 residues. Deletions cut 5 bases from V and 4 bases from J, with 18 bases between. CDR3 DNA: TGTGCCAGCAGCAACCCCGGAACAGGAACTTACGAGCAGTACGTC. It codes for CASSNPGTGTYEQYV.

This chain links TRBV10-1 with TRBJ2-1; D unclear. Germline assignment: CDR1 WNHNN and CDR2 SYGVQD (reference sequence). Trimming pared 2 bases from V and 10 bases from J, leaving 9 bases between. The CDR3 covers 12 residues. CDR3 nucleotides: TGCGCCAGCAGTGAGGTTACAGAGGAGCAGTTCTTC. Its translation is CASSEVTEEQFF.

The gene calls are TRBV15 and TRBJ1-6, with 7 nucleotides matching TRBD1. Trimming removed 7 bases from V and 9 bases from J; junction bases left unmatched: 6. This CDR3 comprises 13 residues. Per the germline V gene, CDR1 is LNHNV and CDR2 is YYDKDF (reference sequence). CDR3 sequence: CATTEGAGSPLHF. The CDR3 coding sequence is TGTGCCACCACGGAGGGGGCGGGTTCACCCCTCCACTTT.

J is TRBJ2-3 and V is TRBV27, with D possibly matching TRBD2 (5 bases). With 2 bases removed from V and 1 base from J, the gap between germline ends came to 19 bases. The CDR3 contains 18 residues. CDR1 and CDR2 (germline): MNHEY, SMNVEV (reference sequence). Written as DNA, the CDR3 is TGTGCCAGCAGTTTACAGTTGGGAAGCGGCGAAGGCACAGATACGCAGTATTTT. Protein sequence: CASSLQLGSGEGTDTQYF.

The chain combines TRBV6-1 with TRBJ2-1; 8 nucleotides match TRBD2. The CDR3 is 14 amino acids. Germline trimming cut 1 base from V and 8 bases from J; bases unmatched to any gene: 4. The germline V gene has CDR1 MNHNS and CDR2 SASEGT. The CDR3 DNA follows: TGTGCCAGCAGTGAAGGCGGGGGGATCGATGAGCAGTTCTTC. Translating it yields CASSEGGGIDEQFF.